A selection of T cell receptor beta chains follows, all from one sample in a study of blood T cells in healthy people across ages. MiXCR was run by TCRdb on the 5' RACE reads, yielding one entry per CDR3 protein. The data hold 1.5 million to 2 million distinct CDR3 sequences, with roughly 27% observed a single time. Sample: blood. These receptors all come from a woman aged 30 to 39 in good health. Each CDR3 is given with its conserved first and last residue. Fields, in order: clone size, V gene, CDR3 length, J gene, D gene, CDR3 DNA, CDR3 protein. The D gene is left open where the match is weak. Clone size is stated in some rows and not others, as once, few, many or a class when expanded.

many	TRBV20-1	13	TRBJ2-5	.	TGCAGTGCCATCAGTCCCTTACAAGAGACCCAGTACTTC	CSAISPLQETQYF
many	TRBV20-1	14	TRBJ2-6	.	TGCAGTGCTAGAGATTTACGAGGAGTTGACGTCCTGACTTTC	CSARDLRGVDVLTF
few	TRBV6-1	17	TRBJ1-3	TRBD1	TGTGCCAGCTCCCGACAGGGAGTTTCGATCTCTGGAAACACCATATATTTT	CASSRQGVSISGNTIYF
many	TRBV24-1	16	TRBJ2-1	TRBD1	TGTGCCACCAGTGATCCGGGACAGAACTCCTACAATGAGCAGTTCTTC	CATSDPGQNSYNEQFF
many	TRBV28	12	TRBJ2-7	.	TGTGCCAGCAGTTTTATCCACAACGAGCAGTACTTC	CASSFIHNEQYF
.	TRBV5-1	13	TRBJ1-2	.	TGCGCCAGCAGCTCCCGGGGGGCGGATGGCTACACCTTC	CASSSRGADGYTF
few	TRBV5-1	17	TRBJ1-5	TRBD1	TGCGCCAGCAGCTTGGAAGGGGGCGCGGGTAGCAATCAGCCCCAGCATTTT	CASSLEGGAGSNQPQHF
many	TRBV7-2	13	TRBJ2-7	.	TGTGCCAGCAGCTTGGGGTTGTGGCACGAGCAGTACTTC	CASSLGLWHEQYF
few	TRBV3-1	14	TRBJ2-7	.	TGTGCCAGCAGCCAAGATTGGGCTCCCTACGAGCAGTACTTC	CASSQDWAPYEQYF
few	TRBV9	14	TRBJ2-7	.	TGTGCCAGCAGCGCAAGACCAAATGTTGGGGAGCAGTACTTC	CASSARPNVGEQYF
few	TRBV6-6	14	TRBJ2-1	.	TGTGCCAGCAGTTACTCGATGGATAACCCGGAGCAGTTCTTC	CASSYSMDNPEQFF
.	TRBV28	14	TRBJ1-4	.	TGTGCCAGCAGTTTACCAGGGAACAATGAAAAACTGTTTTTT	CASSLPGNNEKLFF
many	TRBV9	15	TRBJ2-5	TRBD1	TGTGCCAGCAGCGTTGGACAGGGGAGGGAAGAGACCCAGTACTTC	CASSVGQGREETQYF
.	TRBV20-1	14	TRBJ2-7	.	TGCAGTGCTAGAAAATCTGGCAGTGTCTACGAGCAGTACTTC	CSARKSGSVYEQYF
.	TRBV5-5	13	TRBJ2-7	.	TGTGCCAGCAGCTTGGCGGGGACGAGGGAGCAGTACTTC	CASSLAGTREQYF
.	TRBV20-1	14	TRBJ1-3	.	TGCAGTGCCCACGACAGGTCCTCTGGAAACACCATATATTTT	CSAHDRSSGNTIYF
few	TRBV7-9	13	TRBJ1-1	TRBD1	TGTGCCAGCAGCTTAATGGGACAGGGAGTAGCTTTCTTT	CASSLMGQGVAFF
few	TRBV20-1	14	TRBJ1-5	.	TGCAGTGTTGGCGAGGGAAGATCTATGCAGCCCCAGCATTTT	CSVGEGRSMQPQHF
few	TRBV20-1	17	TRBJ1-5	.	TGCAGTGCTAGAGATGAGGGCAGCCGGGGAATGGTGGGGCCCCAGCATTTT	CSARDEGSRGMVGPQHF
.	TRBV6-2/TRBV6-3	21	TRBJ2-7	TRBD2	TGTGCCAGCAGTTACACCAGGCCCAAAGACGGGAGGGCCCTGGCGTTTAACGAGCAGTACTTC	CASSYTRPKDGRALAFNEQYF
few	TRBV15	15	TRBJ1-2	TRBD1	TGTGCCACCAGCCGCGTAGAGGACAGGGGCTATGGCTACACCTTC	CATSRVEDRGYGYTF
few	TRBV29-1	15	TRBJ2-3	TRBD2	TGCAGCGTTCGAGGACTAGCGGGAGAACCAGATACGCAGTATTTT	CSVRGLAGEPDTQYF
few	TRBV6-2/TRBV6-3	20	TRBJ2-1	.	TGTGCCAGCAGAAACCATTATATCCTAGCCCAGGAGGACTTCTACAATGAGCAGTTCTTC	CASRNHYILAQEDFYNEQFF
many	TRBV5-1	14	TRBJ2-1	.	TGCGCCAGCAGCTTGTTTAGGACGCACAATGAGCAGTTCTTC	CASSLFRTHNEQFF
.	TRBV6-5	15	TRBJ1-6	.	TGTGCCAGCAGTCAATACGGGTCTTATAATTCACCCCTCCACTTT	CASSQYGSYNSPLHF
many	TRBV28	15	TRBJ2-7	.	TGTGCCAGCAGTTATCGTTCGGACAAGTTCTACGAGCAGTACTTC	CASSYRSDKFYEQYF
few	TRBV6-6	17	TRBJ1-3	TRBD1	TGTGCCAGCAGTTACTGGGACAGGCCGAACTCTGGAAACACCATATATTTT	CASSYWDRPNSGNTIYF
.	TRBV5-1	14	TRBJ1-2	TRBD1	TGCGCCAGCAGCTCTACCGGGACAGACTATGGCTACACCTTC	CASSSTGTDYGYTF
.	TRBV10-2	14	TRBJ2-1	TRBD2	TGCGCCAGCAGTGCGGGAGGGCCTTTGAAGGAGCAGTTCTTC	CASSAGGPLKEQFF
few	TRBV7-9	13	TRBJ1-5	.	TGTGCCAGCAGCCCACAGTCAGGGCAGCCCCAGCATTTT	CASSPQSGQPQHF
.	TRBV24-1	16	TRBJ2-2	TRBD1	TGTGCCACCAGTGAAAACAGGGGGATGAACACCGGGGAGCTGTTTTTT	CATSENRGMNTGELFF
.	TRBV4-1	18	TRBJ1-5	.	TGCGCCAGCAGCCAGGACATGGGACGGTTTGATAGCAATCAGCCCCAGCATTTT	CASSQDMGRFDSNQPQHF
few	TRBV7-9	15	TRBJ2-5	.	TGTGCCAGCAGCTTAAGGGGCCAGATCCAAGAGACCCAGTACTTC	CASSLRGQIQETQYF
few	TRBV30	13	TRBJ2-7	.	TGTGCCTGGACCGCACCAGGTTCCTACGAGCAGTACTTC	CAWTAPGSYEQYF
.	TRBV9	15	TRBJ2-4	TRBD2	TGTGCCAGCAGCGGAACTAGCGGGGGAAGAAACATTCAGTACTTC	CASSGTSGGRNIQYF
few	TRBV27	14	TRBJ2-3	TRBD2	TGTGCCAGCAATCCTTGGGAGGGCGGAGATACGCAGTATTTT	CASNPWEGGDTQYF
.	TRBV11-2	14	TRBJ2-1	.	TGTGCCAGCAGCTTACTGGCCCGACGCAATGAGCAGTTCTTC	CASSLLARRNEQFF
.	TRBV5-1	15	TRBJ2-5	.	TGCGCCAGCAGCTCGAGCCCCGGATATTCAGAGACCCAGTACTTC	CASSSSPGYSETQYF
.	TRBV20-1	16	TRBJ1-1	TRBD1	TGCAGTGCTCGGGCGGGGGACAGGGGGCGGAACACTGAAGCTTTCTTT	CSARAGDRGRNTEAFF
.	TRBV7-9	16	TRBJ2-5	TRBD2	TGTGCCAGCAGCTTAGAAGTAGCGGGAGTCGGGGAGACCCAGTACTTC	CASSLEVAGVGETQYF
many	TRBV5-1	15	TRBJ1-5	TRBD1	TGTGCCAGCAGCTTAGCAGGGGGACGCAATCAGCCCCAGCATTTT	CASSLAGGRNQPQHF
.	TRBV7-9	15	TRBJ2-1	TRBD2	TGTGCCAGCAGATCCGGGGGGGGTTACTACAATGAGCAGTTCTTC	CASRSGGGYYNEQFF
.	TRBV5-1	18	TRBJ2-3	.	TGCGCCAGCAGCTCGGCCTTTTTAGCCGGCACTAGCACAGATACGCAGTATTTT	CASSSAFLAGTSTDTQYF
.	TRBV6-2/TRBV6-3	12	TRBJ2-7	.	TGTGCCAGCACGAACAGGGCCCACGAGCAGTACTTC	CASTNRAHEQYF
.	TRBV6-5	13	TRBJ1-2	.	TGTGCCAGCAGTTACAAGGCCTCCCATGGCTACACCTTC	CASSYKASHGYTF
many	TRBV5-1	18	TRBJ2-7	TRBD2	TGCGCCAGCAGCTTAGCCTTAGGATTAGCGGGAGTCTCCTACGAGCAGTACTTC	CASSLALGLAGVSYEQYF
few	TRBV18	13	TRBJ1-1	.	TGTGCCAGCTCACCTGACATTTACACTGAAGCTTTCTTT	CASSPDIYTEAFF
.	TRBV7-2	13	TRBJ2-5	.	TGTGCCTGCAGCCCAGTCCGGGGAGAGACCCAGTACTTC	CACSPVRGETQYF
.	TRBV29-1	18	TRBJ2-2	TRBD2	TGCAGCGCCCCTTGGGGCGTAGCGGGAGGCCTGAACACCGGGGAGCTGTTTTTT	CSAPWGVAGGLNTGELFF
many	TRBV20-1	15	TRBJ2-7	.	TGCAGTGCTAGAGAAACCGACAGGAGCTCCTACGAGCAGTACTTC	CSARETDRSSYEQYF
once	TRBV2	12	TRBJ2-1	TRBD2	TGTGCCTGCAGGCAAGGAACTAGCGGGGAGTTCTTC	CACRQGTSGEFF
few	TRBV29-1	14	TRBJ2-2	.	TGCAGCGTTGCGAGGTCGATGAACACCGGGGAGCTGTTTTTT	CSVARSMNTGELFF
.	TRBV29-1	12	TRBJ2-7	TRBD2	TGCGGCGCAAACCGGGGGGGCCACGAGCAGTACTTC	CGANRGGHEQYF
many	TRBV9	14	TRBJ2-5	.	TGTGCCAGCAGCGTAGGGGCGGTTCAAGAGACCCAGTACTTC	CASSVGAVQETQYF